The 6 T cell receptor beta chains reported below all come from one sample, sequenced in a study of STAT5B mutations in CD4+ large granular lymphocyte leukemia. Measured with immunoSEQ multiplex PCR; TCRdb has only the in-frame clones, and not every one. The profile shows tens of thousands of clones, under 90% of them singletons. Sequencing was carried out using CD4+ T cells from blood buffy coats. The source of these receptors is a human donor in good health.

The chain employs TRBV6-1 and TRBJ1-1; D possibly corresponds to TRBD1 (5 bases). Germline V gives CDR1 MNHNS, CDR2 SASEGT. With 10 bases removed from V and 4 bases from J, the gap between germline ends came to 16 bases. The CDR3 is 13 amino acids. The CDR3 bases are TGTGCCACCACCCAGGGTCTACGCACTGAAGCTTTCTTT. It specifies CATTQGLRTEAFF.

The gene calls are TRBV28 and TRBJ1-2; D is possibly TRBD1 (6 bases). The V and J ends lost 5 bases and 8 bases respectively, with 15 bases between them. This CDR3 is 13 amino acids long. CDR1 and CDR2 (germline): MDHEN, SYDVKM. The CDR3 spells CASSLTGRGGYTF. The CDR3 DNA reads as TGTGCCAGCAGTCTTACAGGGCGGGGAGGCTACACCTTC.

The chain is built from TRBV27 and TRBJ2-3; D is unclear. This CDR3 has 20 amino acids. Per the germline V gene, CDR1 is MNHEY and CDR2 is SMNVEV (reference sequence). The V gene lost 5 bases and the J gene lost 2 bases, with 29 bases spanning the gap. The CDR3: CASSPTETHVSKVTTDTQYF. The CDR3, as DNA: TGTGCCAGCAGTCCTACAGAGACACACGTGAGTAAGGTAACCACAGATACGCAGTATTTT.

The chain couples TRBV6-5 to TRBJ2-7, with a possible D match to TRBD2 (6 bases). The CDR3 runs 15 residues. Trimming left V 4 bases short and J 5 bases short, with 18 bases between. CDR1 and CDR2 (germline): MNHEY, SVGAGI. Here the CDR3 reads CASSFQTSTGHEQYF. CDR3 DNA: TGTGCCAGCAGTTTCCAGACTAGTACGGGCCACGAGCAGTACTTC.

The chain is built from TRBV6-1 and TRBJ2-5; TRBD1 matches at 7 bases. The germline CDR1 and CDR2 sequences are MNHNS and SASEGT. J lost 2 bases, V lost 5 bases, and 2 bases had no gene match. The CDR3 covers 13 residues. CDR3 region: CASSRDRQETQYF. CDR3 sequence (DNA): TGTGCCAGCAGTCGGGACAGACAAGAGACCCAGTACTTC.

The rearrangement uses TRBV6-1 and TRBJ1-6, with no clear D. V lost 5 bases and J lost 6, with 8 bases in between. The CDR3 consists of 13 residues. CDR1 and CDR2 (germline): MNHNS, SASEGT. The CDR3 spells CASSPNFNSPLHF. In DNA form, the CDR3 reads TGTGCCAGCAGTCCAAATTTTAATTCACCCCTCCACTTT.